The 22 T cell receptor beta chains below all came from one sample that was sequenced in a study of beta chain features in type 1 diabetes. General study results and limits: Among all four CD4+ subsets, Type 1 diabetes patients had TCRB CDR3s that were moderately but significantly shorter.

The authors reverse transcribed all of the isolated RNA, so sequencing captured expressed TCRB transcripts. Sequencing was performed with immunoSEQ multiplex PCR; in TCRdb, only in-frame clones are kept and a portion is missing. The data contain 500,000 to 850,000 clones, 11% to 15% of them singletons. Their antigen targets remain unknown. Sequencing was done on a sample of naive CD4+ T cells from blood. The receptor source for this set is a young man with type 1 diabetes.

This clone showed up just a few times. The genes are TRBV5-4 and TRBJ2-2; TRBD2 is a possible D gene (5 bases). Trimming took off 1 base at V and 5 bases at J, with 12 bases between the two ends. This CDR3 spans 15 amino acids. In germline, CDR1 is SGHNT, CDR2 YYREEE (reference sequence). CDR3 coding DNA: TGTGCCAGCAGCTTGCGCGGTGGGGAGACCGGGGAGCTGTTTTTT. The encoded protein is CASSLRGGETGELFF.

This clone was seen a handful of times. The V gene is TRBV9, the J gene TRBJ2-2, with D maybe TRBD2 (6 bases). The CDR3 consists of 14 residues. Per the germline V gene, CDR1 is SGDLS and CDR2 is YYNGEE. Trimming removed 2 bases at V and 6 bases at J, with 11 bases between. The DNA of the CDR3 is TGTGCCAGCAGCGTGACGGGGGTCCCCGGGGAGCTGTTTTTT. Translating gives CASSVTGVPGELFF.

The CDR3 coding sequence is TGTGCCATCAGCTCATGCAATAACAGGGTTAACTATGGCTACACCTTC. Translated, it gives CAISSCNNRVNYGYTF. V gene TRBV21-1 combines with J gene TRBJ1-2; no DNA check was done on the table's D call, TRBD1. TRBV21-1 is tagged as a pseudogene. This CDR3 region has 16 residues.

The CDR3 loop is CASSSGGTGAYEQYF. CDR3 bases: TGTGCCAGCAGCTCGGGAGGGACAGGGGCGTACGAGCAGTACTTC. The chain combines TRBV28 with TRBJ2-7, with TRBD1 matching over 10 bases. The J segment lost 4 bases and the V segment lost 6 bases, leaving 9 bases of the junction unmatched. CDR3 length: 15 residues. Per germline, CDR1 MDHEN and CDR2 SYDVKM.

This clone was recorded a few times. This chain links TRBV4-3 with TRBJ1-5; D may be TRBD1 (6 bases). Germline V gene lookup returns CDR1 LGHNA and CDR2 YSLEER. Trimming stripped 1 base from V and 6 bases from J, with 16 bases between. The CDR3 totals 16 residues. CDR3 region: CASSQVTGAGVQPQHF. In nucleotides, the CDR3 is TGCGCCAGCAGCCAAGTGACAGGAGCGGGGGTTCAGCCCCAGCATTTT.

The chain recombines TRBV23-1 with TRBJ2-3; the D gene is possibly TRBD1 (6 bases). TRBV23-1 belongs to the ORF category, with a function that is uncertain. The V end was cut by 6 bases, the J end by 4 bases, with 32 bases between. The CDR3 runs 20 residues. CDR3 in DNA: TGCGCCAGCAGCCCTTCTCGGACAGTGACCGGGTGCTGTATTGCAGATACGCAGTATTTT. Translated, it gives CASSPSRTVTGCCIADTQYF.

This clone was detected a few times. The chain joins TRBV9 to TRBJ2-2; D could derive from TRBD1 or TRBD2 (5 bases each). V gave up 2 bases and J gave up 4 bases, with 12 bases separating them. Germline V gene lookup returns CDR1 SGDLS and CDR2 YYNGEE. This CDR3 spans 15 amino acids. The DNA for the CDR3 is TGTGCCAGCAGCGTCGCCTCTGGGGGCACCGGGGAGCTGTTTTTT. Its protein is CASSVASGGTGELFF. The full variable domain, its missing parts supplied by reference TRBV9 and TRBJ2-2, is DSGVTQTPKHLITATGQRVTLRCSPRSGDLSVYWYQQSLDQGLQFLIQYYNGEERAKGNILERFSAQQFPDLHSELNLSSLELGDSALYFCASSVASGGTGELFFGEGSRLTVL.

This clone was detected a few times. For the CDR3, the DNA is TGTGCCAGCAGGGCTAGGACAGGGGCGGGTTCACCCCTCCACTTT. Translation: CASRARTGAGSPLHF. V is TRBV2 and J is TRBJ1-6, with 9 nucleotides matching TRBD1. Unmatched junction bases numbered 9, after V lost 6 bases and J lost 9 bases. Germline-derived CDR1 and CDR2 are SNHLY and FYNNEI. The CDR3 is 15 residues long.

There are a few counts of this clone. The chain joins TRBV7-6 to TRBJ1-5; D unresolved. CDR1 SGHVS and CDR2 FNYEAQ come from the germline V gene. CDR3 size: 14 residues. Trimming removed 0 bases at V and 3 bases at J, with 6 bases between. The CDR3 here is CASSLATDNQPQHF. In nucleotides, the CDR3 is TGTGCCAGCAGCTTAGCAACCGACAATCAGCCCCAGCATTTT. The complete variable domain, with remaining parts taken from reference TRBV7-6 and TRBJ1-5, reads GAGVSQSPRYKVTKRGQDVALRCDPISGHVSLYWYRQALGQGPEFLTYFNYEAQQDKSGLPNDRFSAERPEGSISTLTIQRTEQRDSAMYRCASSLATDNQPQHFGDGTRLSIL.

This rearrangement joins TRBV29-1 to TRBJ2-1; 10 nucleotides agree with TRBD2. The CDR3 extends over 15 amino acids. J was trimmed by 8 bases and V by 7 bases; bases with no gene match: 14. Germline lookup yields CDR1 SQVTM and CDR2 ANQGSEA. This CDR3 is CSALPFLAGEDEQFF. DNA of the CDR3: TGCAGCGCTTTACCCTTTCTAGCGGGAGAGGATGAGCAGTTCTTC.

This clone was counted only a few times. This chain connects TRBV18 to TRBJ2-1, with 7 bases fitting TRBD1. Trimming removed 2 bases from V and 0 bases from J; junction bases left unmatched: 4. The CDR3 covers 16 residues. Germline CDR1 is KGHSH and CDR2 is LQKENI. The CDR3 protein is CASSPMGQPSYNEQFF. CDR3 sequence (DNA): TGTGCCAGCTCACCAATGGGACAGCCCTCCTACAATGAGCAGTTCTTC.

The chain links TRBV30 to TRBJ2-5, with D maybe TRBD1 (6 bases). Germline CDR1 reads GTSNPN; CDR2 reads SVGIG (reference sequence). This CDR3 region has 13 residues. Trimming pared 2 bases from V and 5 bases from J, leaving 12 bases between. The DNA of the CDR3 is TGTGCCTGGAGTCGACAGGATGGGGAGACCCAGTACTTC. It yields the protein CAWSRQDGETQYF.

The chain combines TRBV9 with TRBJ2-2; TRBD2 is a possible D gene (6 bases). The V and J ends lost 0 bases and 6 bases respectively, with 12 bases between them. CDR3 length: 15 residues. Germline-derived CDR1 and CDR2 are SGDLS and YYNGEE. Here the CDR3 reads CASSVAGRSAGELFF. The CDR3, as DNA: TGTGCCAGCAGCGTAGCGGGGAGGTCGGCCGGGGAGCTGTTTTTT.

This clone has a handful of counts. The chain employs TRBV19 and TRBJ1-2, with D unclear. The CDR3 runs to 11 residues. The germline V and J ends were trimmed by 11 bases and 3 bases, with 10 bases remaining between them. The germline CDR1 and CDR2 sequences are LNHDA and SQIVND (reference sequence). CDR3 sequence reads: CAGGTYYGYTF. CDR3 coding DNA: TGTGCCGGAGGAACCTACTATGGCTACACCTTC.

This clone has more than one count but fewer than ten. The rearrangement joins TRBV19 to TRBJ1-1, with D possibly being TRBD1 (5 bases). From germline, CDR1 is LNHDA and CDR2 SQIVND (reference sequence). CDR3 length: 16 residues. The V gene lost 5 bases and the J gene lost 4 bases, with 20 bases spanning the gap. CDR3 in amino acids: CASSLPGPWLGTEAFF. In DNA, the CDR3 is TGTGCCAGTAGTCTTCCGGGACCCTGGCTCGGCACTGAAGCTTTCTTT.

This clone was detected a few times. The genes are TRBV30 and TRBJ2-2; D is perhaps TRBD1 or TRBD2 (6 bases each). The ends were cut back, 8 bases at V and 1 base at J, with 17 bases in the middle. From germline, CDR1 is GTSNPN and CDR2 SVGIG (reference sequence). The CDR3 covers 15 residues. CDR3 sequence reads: CAANGGHLNTGELFF. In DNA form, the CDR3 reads TGTGCCGCCAACGGGGGACACTTGAACACCGGGGAGCTGTTTTTT.

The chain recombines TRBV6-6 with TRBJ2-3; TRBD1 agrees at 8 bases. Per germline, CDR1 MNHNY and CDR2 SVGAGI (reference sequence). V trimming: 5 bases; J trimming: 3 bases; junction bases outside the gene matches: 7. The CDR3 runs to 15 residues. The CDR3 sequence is CASSLRGPGTDTQYF. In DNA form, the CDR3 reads TGTGCCAGCAGTCTCAGGGGGCCGGGAACAGATACGCAGTATTTT.

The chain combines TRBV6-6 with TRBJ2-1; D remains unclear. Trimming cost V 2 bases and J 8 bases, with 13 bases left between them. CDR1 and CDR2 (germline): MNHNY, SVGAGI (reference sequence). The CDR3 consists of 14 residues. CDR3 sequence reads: CASSYVPKGDEQFF. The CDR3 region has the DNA TGTGCCAGCAGTTACGTCCCAAAAGGCGATGAGCAGTTCTTC.

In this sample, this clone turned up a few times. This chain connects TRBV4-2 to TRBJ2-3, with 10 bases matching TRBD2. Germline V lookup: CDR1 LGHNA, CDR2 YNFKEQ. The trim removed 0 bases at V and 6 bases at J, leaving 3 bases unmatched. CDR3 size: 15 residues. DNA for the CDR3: TGTGCCAGCAGCCAAGAACTAGCGGGGACCGATACGCAGTATTTT. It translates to CASSQELAGTDTQYF.

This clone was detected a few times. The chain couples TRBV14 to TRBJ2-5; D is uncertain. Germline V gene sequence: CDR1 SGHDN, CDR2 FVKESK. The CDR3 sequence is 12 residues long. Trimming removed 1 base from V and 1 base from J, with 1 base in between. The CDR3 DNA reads TGTGCCAGCAGCCAAGGCCAAGAGACCCAGTACTTC. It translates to CASSQGQETQYF.

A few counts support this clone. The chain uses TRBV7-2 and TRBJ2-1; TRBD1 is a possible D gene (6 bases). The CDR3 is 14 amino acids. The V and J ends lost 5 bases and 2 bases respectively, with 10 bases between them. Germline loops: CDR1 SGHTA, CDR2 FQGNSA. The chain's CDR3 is CASSHKGAYNEQFF. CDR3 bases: TGTGCCAGCAGCCACAAGGGGGCCTACAATGAGCAGTTCTTC.

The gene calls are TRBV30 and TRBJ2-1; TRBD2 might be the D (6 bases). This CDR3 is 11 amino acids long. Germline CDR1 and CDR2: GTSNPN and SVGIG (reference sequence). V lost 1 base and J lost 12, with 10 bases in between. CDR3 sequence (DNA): TGTGCCTGGAGTGGGGGAGGAGGGCAGTTCTTC. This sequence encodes CAWSGGGGQFF.